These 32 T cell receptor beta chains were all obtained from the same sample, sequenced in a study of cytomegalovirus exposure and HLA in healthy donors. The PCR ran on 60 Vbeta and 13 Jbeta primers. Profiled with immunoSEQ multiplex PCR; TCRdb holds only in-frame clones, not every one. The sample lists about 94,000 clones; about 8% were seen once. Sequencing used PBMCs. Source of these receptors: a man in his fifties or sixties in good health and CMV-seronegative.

Here the CDR3 reads CAWKPGQGGIETQYF. In DNA form, the CDR3 reads TGTGCCTGGAAGCCGGGACAGGGGGGTATAGAGACCCAGTACTTC. V usage is TRBV30 and J usage is TRBJ2-5; TRBD1 agrees at 11 bases. With 4 bases clipped from V and 4 bases from J, the junction kept 8 bases outside the gene matches. Germline V gives CDR1 GTSNPN, CDR2 SVGIG (reference sequence). This CDR3 comprises 15 residues.

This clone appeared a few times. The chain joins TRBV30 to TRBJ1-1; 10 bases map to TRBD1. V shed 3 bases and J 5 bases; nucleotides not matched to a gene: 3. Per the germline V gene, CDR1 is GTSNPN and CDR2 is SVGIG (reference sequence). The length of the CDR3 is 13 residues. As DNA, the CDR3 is TGTGCCTGGAGAAGGACAGGGGGTACTGAAGCTTTCTTT. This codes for CAWRRTGGTEAFF.

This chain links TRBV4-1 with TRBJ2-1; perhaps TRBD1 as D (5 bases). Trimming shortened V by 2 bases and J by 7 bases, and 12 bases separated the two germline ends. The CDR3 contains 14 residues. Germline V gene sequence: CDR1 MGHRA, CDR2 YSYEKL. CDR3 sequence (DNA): TGCGCCAGCAGCCAACCCGTACGACAGAATGAGCAGTTCTTC. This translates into CASSQPVRQNEQFF.

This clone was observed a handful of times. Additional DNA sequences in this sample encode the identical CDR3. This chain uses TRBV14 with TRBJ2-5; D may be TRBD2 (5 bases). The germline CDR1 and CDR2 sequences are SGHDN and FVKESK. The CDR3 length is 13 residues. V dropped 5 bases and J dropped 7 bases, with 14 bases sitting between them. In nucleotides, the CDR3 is TGTGCCAGCAGCTCCCCCCGGGCGGGGACCCAGTACTTC. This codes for CASSSPRAGTQYF.

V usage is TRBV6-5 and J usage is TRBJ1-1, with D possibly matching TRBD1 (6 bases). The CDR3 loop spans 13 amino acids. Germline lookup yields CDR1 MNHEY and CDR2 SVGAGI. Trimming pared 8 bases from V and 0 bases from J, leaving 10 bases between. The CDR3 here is CASHRAMNTEAFF. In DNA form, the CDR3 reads TGTGCCAGCCACAGGGCAATGAACACTGAAGCTTTCTTT.

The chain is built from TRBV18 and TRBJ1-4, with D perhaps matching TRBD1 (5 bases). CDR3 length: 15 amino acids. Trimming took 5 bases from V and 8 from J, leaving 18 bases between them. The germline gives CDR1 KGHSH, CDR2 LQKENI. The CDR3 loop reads CASSWQGGGDEKLFF. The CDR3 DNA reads TGTGCCAGCTCATGGCAGGGTGGAGGGGACGAAAAACTGTTTTTT.

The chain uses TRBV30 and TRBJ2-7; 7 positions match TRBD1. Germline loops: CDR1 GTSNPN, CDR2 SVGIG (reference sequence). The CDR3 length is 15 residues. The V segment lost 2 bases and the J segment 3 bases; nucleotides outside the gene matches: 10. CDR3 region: CAWSSRETGNYEQYF. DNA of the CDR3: TGTGCCTGGAGTTCTAGAGAGACAGGGAACTACGAGCAGTACTTC.

The CDR3 reads CASSYDSTYEQYF. The CDR3 DNA sequence: TGTGCCAGCAGTTATGACAGCACCTACGAGCAGTACTTC. This chain joins TRBV6-6 and TRBJ2-7; D might be TRBD1 (5 bases). Per the germline V gene, CDR1 is MNHNY and CDR2 is SVGAGI (reference sequence). The CDR3 sequence is 13 residues long. V lost 3 bases to trimming and J lost 2 bases, with 8 bases between them.

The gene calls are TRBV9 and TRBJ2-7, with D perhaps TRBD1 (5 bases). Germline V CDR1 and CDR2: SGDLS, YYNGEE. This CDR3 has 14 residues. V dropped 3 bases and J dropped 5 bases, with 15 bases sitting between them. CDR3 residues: CASSGIGTRDEQYF. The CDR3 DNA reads TGTGCCAGCAGCGGAATCGGAACCAGGGACGAGCAGTACTTC.

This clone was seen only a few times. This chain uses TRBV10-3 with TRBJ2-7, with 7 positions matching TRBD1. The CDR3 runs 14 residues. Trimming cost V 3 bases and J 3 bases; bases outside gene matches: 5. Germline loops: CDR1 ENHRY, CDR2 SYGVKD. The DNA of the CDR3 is TGTGCCATCAGTGACAGGGGGATAAACTACGAGCAGTACTTC. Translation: CAISDRGINYEQYF.

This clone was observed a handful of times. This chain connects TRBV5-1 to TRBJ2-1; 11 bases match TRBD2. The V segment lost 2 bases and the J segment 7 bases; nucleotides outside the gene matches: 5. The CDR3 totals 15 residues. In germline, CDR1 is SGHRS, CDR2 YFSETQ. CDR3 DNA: TGCGCCAGCAGCTTAACGACTAGCGGGAAGAATGAGCAGTTCTTC. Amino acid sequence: CASSLTTSGKNEQFF.

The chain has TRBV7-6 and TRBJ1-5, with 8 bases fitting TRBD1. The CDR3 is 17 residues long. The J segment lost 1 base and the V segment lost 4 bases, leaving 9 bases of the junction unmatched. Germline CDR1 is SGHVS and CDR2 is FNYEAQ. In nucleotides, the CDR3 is TGTGCCAGCAGCTCCCTTGGACAGGGAATAAGCAATCAGCCCCAGCATTTT. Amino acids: CASSSLGQGISNQPQHF.

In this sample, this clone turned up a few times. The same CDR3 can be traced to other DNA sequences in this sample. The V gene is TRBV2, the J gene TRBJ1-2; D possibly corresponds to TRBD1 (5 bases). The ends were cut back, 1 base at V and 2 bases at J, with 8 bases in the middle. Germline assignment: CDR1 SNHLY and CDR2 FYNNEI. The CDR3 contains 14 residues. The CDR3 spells CASSEGAGNYGYTF. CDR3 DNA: TGTGCCAGCAGTGAAGGCGCAGGGAACTATGGCTACACCTTC.

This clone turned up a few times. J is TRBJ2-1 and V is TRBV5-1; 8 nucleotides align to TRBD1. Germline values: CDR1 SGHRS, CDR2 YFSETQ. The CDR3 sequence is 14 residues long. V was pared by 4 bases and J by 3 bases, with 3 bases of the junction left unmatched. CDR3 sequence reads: CASSPGTGYNEQFF. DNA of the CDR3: TGCGCCAGCAGCCCAGGGACAGGCTACAATGAGCAGTTCTTC. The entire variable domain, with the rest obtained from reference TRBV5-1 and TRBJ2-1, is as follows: KAGVTQTPRYLIKTRGQQVTLSCSPISGHRSVSWYQQTPGQGLQFLFEYFSETQRNKGNFPGRFSGRQFSNSRSEMNVSTLELGDSALYLCASSPGTGYNEQFFGPGTRLTVL.

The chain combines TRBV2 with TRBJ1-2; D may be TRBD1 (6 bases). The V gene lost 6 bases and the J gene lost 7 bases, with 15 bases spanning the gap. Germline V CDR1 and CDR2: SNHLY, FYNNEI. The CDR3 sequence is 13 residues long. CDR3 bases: TGTGCCAGCAGCGCAACAGGGAGGGCTGGCTACACCTTC. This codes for CASSATGRAGYTF.

CDR3 residues: CASSVSTRETQYF. DNA for the CDR3: TGCGCCAGCAGTGTTTCTACCCGGGAGACCCAGTACTTC. This chain joins TRBV10-2 and TRBJ2-5; D is undetermined. From germline, CDR1 is WSHSY and CDR2 SAAADI. There are 13 residues in the CDR3. V was trimmed by 4 bases and J by 5 bases, leaving 11 bases between them.

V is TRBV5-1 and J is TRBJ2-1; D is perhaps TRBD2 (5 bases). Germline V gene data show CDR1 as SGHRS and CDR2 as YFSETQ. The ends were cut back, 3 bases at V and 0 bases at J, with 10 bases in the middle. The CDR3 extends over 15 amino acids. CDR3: CASSSRDYSYNEQFF. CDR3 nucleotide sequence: TGCGCCAGCAGCTCGCGCGACTACTCCTACAATGAGCAGTTCTTC.

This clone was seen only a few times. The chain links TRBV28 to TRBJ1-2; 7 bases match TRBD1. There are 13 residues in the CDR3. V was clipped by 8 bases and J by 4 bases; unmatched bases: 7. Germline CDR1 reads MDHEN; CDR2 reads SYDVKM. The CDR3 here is CASSTGQGYGYTF. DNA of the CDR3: TGTGCCAGCTCGACAGGGCAGGGCTATGGCTACACCTTC.

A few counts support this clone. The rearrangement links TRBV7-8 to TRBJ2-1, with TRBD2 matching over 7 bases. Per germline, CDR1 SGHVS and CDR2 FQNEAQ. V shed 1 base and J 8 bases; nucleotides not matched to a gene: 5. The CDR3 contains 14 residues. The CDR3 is CASSLGRLADEQFF. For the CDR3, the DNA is TGTGCCAGCAGCTTAGGTAGGCTAGCGGATGAGCAGTTCTTC.

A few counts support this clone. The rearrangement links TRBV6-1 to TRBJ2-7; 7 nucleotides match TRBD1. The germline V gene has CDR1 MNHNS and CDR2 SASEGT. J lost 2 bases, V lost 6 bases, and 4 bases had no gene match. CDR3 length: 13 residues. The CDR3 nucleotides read TGTGCCAGCAGCCTGGACAGGCCCTACGAGCAGTACTTC. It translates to CASSLDRPYEQYF.

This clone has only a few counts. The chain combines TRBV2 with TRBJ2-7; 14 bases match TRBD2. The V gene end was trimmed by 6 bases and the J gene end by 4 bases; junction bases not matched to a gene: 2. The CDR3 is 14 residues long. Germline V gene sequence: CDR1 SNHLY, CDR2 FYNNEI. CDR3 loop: CASRGLAGDYEQYF. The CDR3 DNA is TGTGCCAGCAGGGGACTAGCGGGAGATTACGAGCAGTACTTC.

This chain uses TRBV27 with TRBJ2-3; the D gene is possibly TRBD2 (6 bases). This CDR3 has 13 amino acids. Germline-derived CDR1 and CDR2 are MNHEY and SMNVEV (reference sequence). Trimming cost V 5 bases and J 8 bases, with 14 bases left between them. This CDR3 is CASSPLGGATQYF. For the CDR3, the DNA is TGTGCCAGCAGTCCTCTCGGGGGTGCTACGCAGTATTTT.

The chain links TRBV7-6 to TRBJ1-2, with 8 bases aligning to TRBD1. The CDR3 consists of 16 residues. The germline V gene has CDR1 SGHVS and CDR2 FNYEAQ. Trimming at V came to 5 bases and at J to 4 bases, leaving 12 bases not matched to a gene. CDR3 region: CASSATDRGRVYGYTF. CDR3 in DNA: TGTGCCAGCAGCGCAACCGACAGGGGCCGGGTCTATGGCTACACCTTC. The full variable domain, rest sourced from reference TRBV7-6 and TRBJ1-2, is GAGVSQSPRYKVTKRGQDVALRCDPISGHVSLYWYRQALGQGPEFLTYFNYEAQQDKSGLPNDRFSAERPEGSISTLTIQRTEQRDSAMYRCASSATDRGRVYGYTFGSGTRLTVV.

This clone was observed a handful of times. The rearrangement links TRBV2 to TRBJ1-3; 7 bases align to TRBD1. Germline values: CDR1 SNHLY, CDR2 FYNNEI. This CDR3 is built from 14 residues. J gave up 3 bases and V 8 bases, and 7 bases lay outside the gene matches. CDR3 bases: TGTGCCAGCGGGCGACAGGGATTTGGAAACACCATATATTTT. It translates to CASGRQGFGNTIYF.

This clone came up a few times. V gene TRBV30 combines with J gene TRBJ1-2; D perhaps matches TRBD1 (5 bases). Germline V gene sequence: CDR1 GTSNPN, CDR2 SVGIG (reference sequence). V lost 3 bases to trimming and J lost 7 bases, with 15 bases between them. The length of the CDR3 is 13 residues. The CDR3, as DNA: TGTGCCTGGAGAAGCAGGGTGGGCTTTGGCTACACCTTC. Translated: CAWRSRVGFGYTF.

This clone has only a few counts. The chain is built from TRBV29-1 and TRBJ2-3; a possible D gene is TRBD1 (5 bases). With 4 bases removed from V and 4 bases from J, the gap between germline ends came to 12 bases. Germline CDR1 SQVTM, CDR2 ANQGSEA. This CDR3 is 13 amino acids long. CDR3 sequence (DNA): TGCAGCGTTGGGGGCAGGAGCGCAGATACGCAGTATTTT. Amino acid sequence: CSVGGRSADTQYF.

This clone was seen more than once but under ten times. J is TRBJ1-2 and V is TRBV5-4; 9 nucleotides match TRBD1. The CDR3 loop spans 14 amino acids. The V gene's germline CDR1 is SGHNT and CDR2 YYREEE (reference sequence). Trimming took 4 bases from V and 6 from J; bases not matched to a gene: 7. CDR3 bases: TGTGCCAGCAGCCCCTTGGACAGGGGCAATGGCTACACCTTC. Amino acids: CASSPLDRGNGYTF.

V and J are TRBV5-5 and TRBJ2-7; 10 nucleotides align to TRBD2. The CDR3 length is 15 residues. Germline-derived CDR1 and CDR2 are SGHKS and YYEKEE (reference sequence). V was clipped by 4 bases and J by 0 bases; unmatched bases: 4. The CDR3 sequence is CASSQGLADSYEQYF. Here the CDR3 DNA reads TGTGCCAGCAGCCAAGGACTAGCGGACTCCTACGAGCAGTACTTC. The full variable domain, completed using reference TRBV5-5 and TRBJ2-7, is DAGVTQSPTHLIKTRGQQVTLRCSPISGHKSVSWYQQVLGQGPQFIFQYYEKEERGRGNFPDRFSARQFPNYSSELNVNALLLGDSALYLCASSQGLADSYEQYFGPGTRLTVT.

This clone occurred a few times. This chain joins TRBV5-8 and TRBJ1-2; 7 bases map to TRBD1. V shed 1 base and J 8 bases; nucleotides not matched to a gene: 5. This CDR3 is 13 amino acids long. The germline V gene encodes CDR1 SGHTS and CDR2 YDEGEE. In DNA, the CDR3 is TGTGCCAGCAGCTTGCGACAGGGAAGGGGCTACACCTTC. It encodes CASSLRQGRGYTF.

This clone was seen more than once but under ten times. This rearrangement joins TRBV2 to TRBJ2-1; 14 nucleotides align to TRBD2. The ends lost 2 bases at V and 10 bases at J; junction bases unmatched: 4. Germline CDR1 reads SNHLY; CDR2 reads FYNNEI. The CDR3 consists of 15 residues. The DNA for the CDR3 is TGTGCCAGCAGTGAAAATGGACTAGCGGGGGGAGAGCAGTTCTTC. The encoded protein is CASSENGLAGGEQFF. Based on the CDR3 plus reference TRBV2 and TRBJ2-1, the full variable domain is EPEVTQTPSHQVTQMGQEVILRCVPISNHLYFYWYRQILGQKVEFLVSFYNNEISEKSEIFDDQFSVERPDGSNFTLKIRSTKLEDSAMYFCASSENGLAGGEQFFGPGTRLTVL.

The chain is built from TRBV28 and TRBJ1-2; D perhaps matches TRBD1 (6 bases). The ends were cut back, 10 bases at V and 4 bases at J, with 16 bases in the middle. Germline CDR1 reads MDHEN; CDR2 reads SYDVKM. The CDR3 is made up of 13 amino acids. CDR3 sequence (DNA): TGTGCCACGGGGGGGGCGGACGTCTATGGCTACACCTTC. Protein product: CATGGADVYGYTF.

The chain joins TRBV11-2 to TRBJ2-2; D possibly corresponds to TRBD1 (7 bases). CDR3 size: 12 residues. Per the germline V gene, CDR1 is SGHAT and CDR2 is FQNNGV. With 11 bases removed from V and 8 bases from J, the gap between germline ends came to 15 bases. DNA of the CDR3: TGTGCCCTCGGAGGGGGCTGGGGGGAGCTGTTTTTT. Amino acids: CALGGGWGELFF.